This T cell receptor beta chain was recovered during a study of T cell responses to AZD1222 COVID-19 vaccine. Study results and caveats: Among AZD1222 vaccinees, only six or seven were seropositive at baseline.

The germline V gene has CDR1 LNHNV and CDR2 YYDKDF (reference sequence). The CDR3 extends over 13 amino acids. Trimming took 4 bases from V and 1 from J, leaving 7 bases between them. TCRdb keeps only in-frame clones here, not all; method: immunoSEQ multiplex PCR. The table shows about 100,000 clones, with around 87% occurring only once. There are a few counts of this clone. Its antigen is not known. The TCR sequence derives from an adult in good health. Here the sequenced sample was peripheral blood, taken on day 0 of MenACWY control vaccination. The V call is TRBV15, the J call TRBJ1-1, with a tentative D call TRBD1 (6 bases). Written as DNA, the CDR3 is TGTGCCACCAGCACCAGGGGGAACACTGAAGCTTTCTTT. It yields the protein CATSTRGNTEAFF.